This T cell receptor beta chain appears in the sequencing data of a study of shared clonotypes between healthy human individuals. This clone has just one count. The antigen is undetermined. Study-wide results and caveats: Read depth was anticipated to influence clonotype sharing among donors.

The CDR3 has 16 amino acids. Per germline, CDR1 MGHRA and CDR2 YSYEKL. V dropped 0 bases and J dropped 2; count of bases not matched to a gene: 6. Profiled with immunoSEQ multiplex PCR; TCRdb holds only in-frame clones, not every one. The sample includes some 2,000,000 clones, roughly 95% of them seen just once. CD45RO-negative cells were positively selected for CCR7, leaving out terminally differentiated effector memory CD45RA+ cells. The clonotype was recovered from a man younger than 35 in good health. The chain carries TRBV4-1 and TRBJ2-7; 8 bases fit TRBD2. Sequences were obtained from naive CD8+ T cells sorted from blood. The CDR3 DNA is TGCGCCAGCAGCCAAGATACAATTAGCGGGGCCTACGAGCAGTACTTC. Protein product: CASSQDTISGAYEQYF.